The 11 T cell receptor beta chains below were found in one sample sequenced in a study of blood T cell repertoires in COVID-19. The method was immunoSEQ multiplex PCR; TCRdb's version includes in-frame clones alone and lacks a portion of them. The table shows about 300,000 clones, with around 87% occurring only once. The sample comprised peripheral blood. Receptors were obtained from a man between 65 and 85 years old with acute or convalescent COVID-19.

The chain carries TRBV28 and TRBJ2-7, with 10 bases identical to TRBD2. With 3 bases clipped from V and 4 bases from J, the junction kept 3 bases outside the gene matches. CDR1 MDHEN and CDR2 SYDVKM come from the germline V gene. The length of the CDR3 is 14 residues. CDR3 in DNA: TGTGCCAGCAGTTTCCTAGCGGGAGCGTACGAGCAGTACTTC. Residues: CASSFLAGAYEQYF.

The CDR3 bases are TGTGCCAGCAGTCAAACGGGACAGGGCTCGTCGAACACTGAAGCTTTCTTT. This encodes CASSQTGQGSSNTEAFF. The chain recombines TRBV6-6 with TRBJ1-1; 9 nucleotides align to TRBD1. Germline assignment: CDR1 MNHNY and CDR2 SVGAGI (reference sequence). The CDR3 is 17 residues long. V was pared by 5 bases and J by 1 base, with 11 bases of the junction left unmatched.

This clone was observed a few times. The V and J genes are TRBV5-4 and TRBJ2-5; D not certain. Germline CDR1 and CDR2: SGHNT and YYREEE (reference sequence). V lost 2 bases and J 0 bases, leaving 8 bases between the germline ends. This CDR3 is 14 amino acids long. DNA of the CDR3: TGTGCCAGCAGCTTTGTGAACAACCAAGAGACCCAGTACTTC. Its protein product is CASSFVNNQETQYF.

The chain joins TRBV19 to TRBJ1-4; possible D gene TRBD1, 5 bases. The length of the CDR3 is 16 residues. The V end was cut by 6 bases, the J end by 5 bases, with 19 bases between. Germline V gene lookup returns CDR1 LNHDA and CDR2 SQIVND (reference sequence). The CDR3 protein is CASSLTRGYGNEKLFF. CDR3 DNA: TGTGCCAGTAGCCTTACTCGGGGGTATGGGAATGAAAAACTGTTTTTT.

This sequence joins TRBV30 and TRBJ2-2, with a tentative D call TRBD1 (6 bases). Trimming removed 2 bases at V and 4 bases at J, with 11 bases between. Germline-derived CDR1 and CDR2 are GTSNPN and SVGIG (reference sequence). The CDR3 runs 14 residues. CDR3 amino acids: CAWSPWGRTGELFF. CDR3 DNA: TGTGCCTGGAGTCCCTGGGGGCGCACCGGGGAGCTGTTTTTT.

The chain has TRBV6-2 or TRBV6-3 and TRBJ2-7, with D tentatively TRBD1 (5 bases). The CDR3 has 14 amino acids. The germline gives CDR1 MNHEY, CDR2 SVGEGT. V was cut by 2 bases and J by 2 bases, with 10 bases left in between. CDR3 protein: CASSYGQGPYEQYF. The DNA for the CDR3 is TGTGCCAGCAGTTACGGGCAGGGTCCCTACGAGCAGTACTTC.

This chain joins TRBV2 and TRBJ2-5, with a possible D match to TRBD2 (6 bases). Trimming removed 1 base at V and 2 bases at J, with 11 bases between. This CDR3 contains 15 residues. Germline CDR1 SNHLY, CDR2 FYNNEI. The CDR3 spells CASSEGPGRQETQYF. The CDR3 DNA is TGTGCCAGCAGTGAAGGTCCCGGGAGACAAGAGACCCAGTACTTC.

CDR3 amino acids: CASSMDRFYSPLHF. The CDR3 DNA reads as TGTGCCAGCAGTATGGACAGGTTTTATTCACCCCTCCACTTT. This rearrangement joins TRBV7-2 to TRBJ1-6, with TRBD1 matching over 7 bases. This CDR3 is built from 14 residues. The germline CDR1 and CDR2 sequences are SGHTA and FQGNSA. The J segment lost 8 bases and the V segment lost 6 bases, leaving 7 bases of the junction unmatched.

The genes are TRBV11-2 and TRBJ2-1; 9 bases are a match to TRBD1. The CDR3 contains 17 residues. Germline CDR1 is SGHAT and CDR2 is FQNNGV. J gave up 2 bases and V 4 bases, and 9 bases lay outside the gene matches. The CDR3 region has the DNA TGTGCCAGCAGCTCAATCGACAGGGGGGGAGCCTACAATGAGCAGTTCTTC. Translation gives CASSSIDRGGAYNEQFF.

This clone was counted between two and nine times. The chain recombines TRBV7-9 with TRBJ2-5; perhaps TRBD1 as D (6 bases). Germline assignment: CDR1 SEHNR and CDR2 FQNEAQ (reference sequence). Trimming shortened V by 5 bases and J by 5 bases, and 24 bases separated the two germline ends. The CDR3 extends over 17 amino acids. CDR3 nucleotides: TGTGCCAGCAGCCCAAGATTTGGGTTTGGGACACACGAGACCCAGTACTTC. It is translated as CASSPRFGFGTHETQYF.

This chain uses TRBV30 with TRBJ2-7, with TRBD2 matching 14 bases. Unmatched junction bases numbered 12, after V lost 2 bases and J lost 0 bases. The V gene's germline CDR1 is GTSNPN and CDR2 SVGIG (reference sequence). The CDR3 spans 19 residues. The CDR3 DNA sequence: TGTGCCTGGAGTCGATCACTCGGGACTAGCGGGAGCCTCTCCTACGAGCAGTACTTC. Its protein product is CAWSRSLGTSGSLSYEQYF.